This TCR beta chain is drawn from a study of CD8 T cells in ankylosing spondylitis. Findings and limits, study-wide: Researchers reportedly found disease-linked clones significantly enriched in matched ankylosing spondylitis synovial fluid. In synovial fluid and blood from reactive arthritis, some motif variants were previously reported. In ankylosing spondylitis blood, a motif of roughly 8 highly homologous TCR beta variants appeared characteristic.

Researchers built TCR beta libraries using quantitative 5'-RACE with molecular barcodes. TCRdb re-called the 5' RACE reads through MiXCR, storing one row per CDR3 protein. The data contain around 440,000 distinct CDR3 sequences, under 20% of them singletons. This clonotype was detected a few times. Antigen unknown. V was pared by 6 bases and J by 2 bases, with 7 bases of the junction left unmatched. This CDR3 has 16 amino acids. In germline, CDR1 is MNHNS, CDR2 SASEGT. This sequence joins TRBV6-1 and TRBJ2-1; 10 bases map to TRBD2. The source is a male donor with ankylosing spondylitis. Sequencing used blood, either unsorted or a sorted T cell fraction (not recorded which). CDR3 sequence reads: CASSQSGGATYNEQFF. CDR3 DNA sequence: TGTGCCAGCAGCCAAAGCGGGGGGGCTACCTACAATGAGCAGTTCTTC.